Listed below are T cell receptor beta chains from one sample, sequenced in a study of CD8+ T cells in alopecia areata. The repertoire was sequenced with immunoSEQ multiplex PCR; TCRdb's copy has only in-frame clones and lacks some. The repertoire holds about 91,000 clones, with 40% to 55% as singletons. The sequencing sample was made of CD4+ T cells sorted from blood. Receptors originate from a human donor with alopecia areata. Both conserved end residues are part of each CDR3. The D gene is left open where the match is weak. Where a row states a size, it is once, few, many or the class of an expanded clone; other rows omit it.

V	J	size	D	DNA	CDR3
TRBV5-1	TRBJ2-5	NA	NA	TGCGCCAGCAGCTCCCTCGGGAGCACCCCGGGCGAGACCCAGTACTTC	CASSSLGSTPGETQYF
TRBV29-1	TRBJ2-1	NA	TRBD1	TGCAGCGCTAACCTTTCGGGACAGAGCGATGAGCAGTTCTTC	CSANLSGQSDEQFF
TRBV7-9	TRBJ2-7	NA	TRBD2	TGTGCCAGCAGCTCTGCGGGGGGTAGGAGCTACGAGCAGTACTTC	CASSSAGGRSYEQYF
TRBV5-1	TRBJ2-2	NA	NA	TGCGCCACCTCATTCGCCGGGGAGGTCGGGGAGCTGTTTTTT	CATSFAGEVGELFF
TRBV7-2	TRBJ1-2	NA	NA	TGTGCCAGCAGCTTAGCGGGGGCGCGGGGCTACACCTTC	CASSLAGARGYTF
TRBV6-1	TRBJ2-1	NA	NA	TGTGCCAGCTCCGAAGTTGGCGGGGACAATGAGCAGTTCTTC	CASSEVGGDNEQFF
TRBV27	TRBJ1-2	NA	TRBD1	TGTGCCAGCAGTCCCCTGGGACAGGGCCTAAGGGACTATGGCTACACCTTC	CASSPLGQGLRDYGYTF
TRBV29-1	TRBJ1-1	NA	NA	TGCAGCGTGGCGAGGGTGGTGAACACTGAAGCTTTCTTT	CSVARVVNTEAFF
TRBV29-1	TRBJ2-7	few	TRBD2	TGCAGCGTTGGGCCTACTAGCGGGGGCTCCTACGAGCAGTACTTC	CSVGPTSGGSYEQYF
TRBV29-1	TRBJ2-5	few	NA	TGCAGCGTTGCTGTCCTGGGGGAGACCCAGTACTTC	CSVAVLGETQYF
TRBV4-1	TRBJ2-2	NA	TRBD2	TGCGCCAGCAGCCAAGAGGCTAGCGGGAGCCACCGGGAGCTGTTTTTT	CASSQEASGSHRELFF
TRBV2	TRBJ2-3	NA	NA	TGTGCCAGCAGTGGTTCGGCGTCGGATACGCAGTATTTT	CASSGSASDTQYF
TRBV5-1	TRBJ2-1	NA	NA	TGCGCCAGCAGCTTGGATCGGCCCCCCTACAATGAGCAGTTCTTC	CASSLDRPPYNEQFF
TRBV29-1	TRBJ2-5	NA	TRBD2	TGCAGCGTTGACACTAGCGGGGTGGAGACCCAGTACTTC	CSVDTSGVETQYF
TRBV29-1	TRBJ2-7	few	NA	TGCAGCGTTGTCCTCGGGGGCGCGGGGGAGCAGTACTTC	CSVVLGGAGEQYF
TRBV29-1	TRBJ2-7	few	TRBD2	TGCAGCGTCGAGAGGACTAGCGGGAGAGATCGGTACTTC	CSVERTSGRDRYF
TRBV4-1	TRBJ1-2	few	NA	TGCGCCAGCAGCCAACCAGGGATAGACAGCAACTATGGCTACACCTTC	CASSQPGIDSNYGYTF
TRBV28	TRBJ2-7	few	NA	TGTGCCAGCAGTAACGCGGCAGGGCTATACGAGCAGTACTTC	CASSNAAGLYEQYF
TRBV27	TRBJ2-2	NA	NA	TGTGCCAGCAGTTTTTCAGGGAGGAGCACCGGGGAGCTGTTTTTT	CASSFSGRSTGELFF
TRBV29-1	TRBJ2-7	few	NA	TGCAGCGTTCTTCTGGTCGAGAACGAGCAGTACTTC	CSVLLVENEQYF
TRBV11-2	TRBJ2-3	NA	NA	TGTGCCAGCAGCCCCATGAGCGGAGGGGACACAGATACGCAGTATTTT	CASSPMSGGDTDTQYF
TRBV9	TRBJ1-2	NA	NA	TGTGCCAGCAGCGTAGGAGGGCGGAGCTATGGCTACACCTTC	CASSVGGRSYGYTF
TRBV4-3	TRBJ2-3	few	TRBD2	TGCGCCAGCAGCCAAGACTTGGCGGGAGCTAGCACAGATACGCAGTATTTT	CASSQDLAGASTDTQYF
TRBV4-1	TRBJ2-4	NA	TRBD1	TGCGCCAGCGGGCAGGGGGAAAACATTCAGTACTTC	CASGQGENIQYF
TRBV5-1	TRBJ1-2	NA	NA	TGCGCCAGCAGCGCCGACTGGATCCGTGTCAATGGCTACACCTTC	CASSADWIRVNGYTF
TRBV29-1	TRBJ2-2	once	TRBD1	TGCAGCGTTCTGACAGGGGGCGTGAACACCGGGGAGCTGTTTTTT	CSVLTGGVNTGELFF
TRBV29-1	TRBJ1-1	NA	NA	TGCAGCGTTGAAGGAAGACAGACGAACACTGAAGCTTTCTTT	CSVEGRQTNTEAFF
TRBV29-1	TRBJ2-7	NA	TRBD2	TGCAGCGCCTTAGCGGGAGTGAGCTCCTACGAGCAGTACTTC	CSALAGVSSYEQYF
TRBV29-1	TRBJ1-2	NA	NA	TGCAGCGTTGGAGGGCCCGGCTACACCTTC	CSVGGPGYTF
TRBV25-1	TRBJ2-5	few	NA	TGTGCCAGCAGTCGGCCCGGAGGGAAAGAGACCCAGTACTTC	CASSRPGGKETQYF
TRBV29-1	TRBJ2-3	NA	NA	TGCAGCGTCTCCCTCAGATTCTCAGGGCAGATCGGCACAGATACGCAGTATTTT	CSVSLRFSGQIGTDTQYF
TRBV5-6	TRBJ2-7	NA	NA	TGTGCCAGCAGCTTGGGGTACGAGCAGTACTTC	CASSLGYEQYF
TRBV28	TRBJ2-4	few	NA	TGTGCCAGCACTACCGGGGGAAAAAACATTCAGTACTTC	CASTTGGKNIQYF
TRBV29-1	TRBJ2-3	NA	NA	TGCAGCGTTGAGAGACCGCAAGATACGCAGTATTTT	CSVERPQDTQYF
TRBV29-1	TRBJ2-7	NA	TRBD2	TGCAGCGTCCGGACTAGCGGGGAGAGCTACGAGCAGTACTTC	CSVRTSGESYEQYF
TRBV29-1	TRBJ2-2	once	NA	TGCAGCGTTGAAGGGACCGGGGAGCTGTTTTTT	CSVEGTGELFF
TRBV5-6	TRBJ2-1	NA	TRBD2	TGTGCCAGCACCCGTCCCAGCGGGAACTACAATGAGCAGTTCTTC	CASTRPSGNYNEQFF
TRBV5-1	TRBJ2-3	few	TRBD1	TGCGCCAGCAGCTTCTCCACAGGGGGCCCAGGGGATACGCAGTATTTT	CASSFSTGGPGDTQYF
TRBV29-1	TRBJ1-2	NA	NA	TGCAGCGTCGACAAGGGGAAAGGCTACACCTTC	CSVDKGKGYTF
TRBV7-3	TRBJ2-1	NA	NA	TGTGCCAGCAGCAAGACTGTCGACAATGAGCAGTTCTTC	CASSKTVDNEQFF
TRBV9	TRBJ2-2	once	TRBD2	TGTGCCAGCAGCGTTCTAGCGGGGCCCAACACCGGGGAGCTGTTTTTT	CASSVLAGPNTGELFF
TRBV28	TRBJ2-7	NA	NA	TGTGCCAGCAGTTCGCTCCGCTCCCTCGCGAGGGTTGGTGGGGTCGAGCAGTACTTC	CASSSLRSLARVGGVEQYF
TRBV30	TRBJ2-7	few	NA	TGTGCCTGGAGTGTTGGCGGAGGACACGAGCAGTACTTC	CAWSVGGGHEQYF
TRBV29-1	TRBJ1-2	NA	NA	TGCAGCGTCGTCCATTTGAGTACCTTTGGGGCAATATCGCAAGGCTTC	CSVVHLSTFGAISQGF
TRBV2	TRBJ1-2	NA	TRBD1	TGTGCCAGCAGTGGCGGGACAGTTAACTATGGCTACACCTTC	CASSGGTVNYGYTF
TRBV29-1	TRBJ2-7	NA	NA	TGCAGCGTTGTGGCTAGCTCCTACGAGCAGTACTTC	CSVVASSYEQYF
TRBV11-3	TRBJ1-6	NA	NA	TGTGCCAGCAGTTTTGGCAGGGCGGCAATGAATTCACCCCTCCACTTT	CASSFGRAAMNSPLHF
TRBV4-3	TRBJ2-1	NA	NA	TGCGCCAGCAGCCACTCTAAACTACTGTCCTACAATGAGCAGTTCTTC	CASSHSKLLSYNEQFF
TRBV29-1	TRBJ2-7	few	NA	TGCAGCGTTGAAGCGAGACAGGTTTACAACGAGCAGTACTTC	CSVEARQVYNEQYF
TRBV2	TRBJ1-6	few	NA	TGTGCCAGCAAAAGAAGTAATTCACCCCTCCACTTT	CASKRSNSPLHF